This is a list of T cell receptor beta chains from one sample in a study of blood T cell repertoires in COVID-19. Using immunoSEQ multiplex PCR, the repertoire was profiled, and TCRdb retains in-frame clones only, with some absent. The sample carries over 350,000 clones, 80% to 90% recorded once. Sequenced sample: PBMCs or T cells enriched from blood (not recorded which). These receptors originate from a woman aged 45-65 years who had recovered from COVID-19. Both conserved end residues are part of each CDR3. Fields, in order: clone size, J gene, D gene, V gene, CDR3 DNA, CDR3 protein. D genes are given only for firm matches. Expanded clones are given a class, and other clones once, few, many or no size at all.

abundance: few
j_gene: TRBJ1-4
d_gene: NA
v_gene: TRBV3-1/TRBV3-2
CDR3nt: TGTGCCAGCAGCCAAGTAGGATTGGGGGGGTTAGTTGCAACTAATGAAAAACTGTTTTTT
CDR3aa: CASSQVGLGGLVATNEKLFF

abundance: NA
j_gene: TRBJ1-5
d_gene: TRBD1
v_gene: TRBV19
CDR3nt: TGTGCCAGTAGTAGGGACAGTTATCAGCCCCAGCATTTT
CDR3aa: CASSRDSYQPQHF

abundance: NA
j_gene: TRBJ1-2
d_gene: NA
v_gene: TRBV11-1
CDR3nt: TGTGCCAGCAGCCAGTTGCGGGGTTATGGCTACACCTTC
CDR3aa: CASSQLRGYGYTF

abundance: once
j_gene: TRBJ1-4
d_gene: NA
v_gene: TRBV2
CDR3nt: TGTGCCAGCCGGGGGGCAAGTTTTGAAAAACTGTTTTTT
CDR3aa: CASRGASFEKLFF

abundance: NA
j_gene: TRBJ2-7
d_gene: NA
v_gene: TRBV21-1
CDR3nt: TGTGCCAGCAGCGCCAGGGTCCCGGGCTTTGGCGAGCAGTACTTC
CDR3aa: CASSARVPGFGEQYF

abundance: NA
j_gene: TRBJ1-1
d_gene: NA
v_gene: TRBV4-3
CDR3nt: TGCGCCAGCAGCCAAGGGGGCAGGGGGAACACTGAAGCTTTCTTT
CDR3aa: CASSQGGRGNTEAFF

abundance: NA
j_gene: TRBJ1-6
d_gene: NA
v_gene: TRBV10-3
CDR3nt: TGTGCCCCGGCGGCGGGAAGCTCCTATAATTCACCCCTCCACTTT
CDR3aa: CAPAAGSSYNSPLHF

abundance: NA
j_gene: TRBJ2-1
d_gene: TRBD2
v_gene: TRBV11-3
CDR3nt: TGTGCCAGCAGCTATACTAGCGGGGGAATAGGGTACAATGAGCAGTTCTTC
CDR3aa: CASSYTSGGIGYNEQFF

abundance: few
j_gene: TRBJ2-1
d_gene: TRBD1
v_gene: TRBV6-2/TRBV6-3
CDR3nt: TGTGCCAGCACCCCCCCAGGGGGCTACAATGAGCAGTTCTTC
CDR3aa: CASTPPGGYNEQFF

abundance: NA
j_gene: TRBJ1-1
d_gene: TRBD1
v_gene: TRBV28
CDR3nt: TGTGCCAGCAGTTTCCCTGACAGGGACACTGAAGCTTTCTTT
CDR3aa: CASSFPDRDTEAFF

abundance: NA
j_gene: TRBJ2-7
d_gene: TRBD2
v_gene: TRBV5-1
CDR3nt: TGCGCCAGCAGCTTGAGGACTAGCGGGAACCACGAGCAGTACTTC
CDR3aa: CASSLRTSGNHEQYF

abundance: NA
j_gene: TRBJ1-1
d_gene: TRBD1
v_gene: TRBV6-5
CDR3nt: TGTGCCAGCAGTTACTCCGAAACAGGGGGGGAAGGAGCTTTCTTT
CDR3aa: CASSYSETGGEGAFF

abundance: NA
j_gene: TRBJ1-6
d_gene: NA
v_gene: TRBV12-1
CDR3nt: TGTGCCAGGAGGGACAGGGGTAATTCACCCCTCCACTTT
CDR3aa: CARRDRGNSPLHF

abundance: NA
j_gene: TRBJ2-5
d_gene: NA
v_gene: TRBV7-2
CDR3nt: TGTGCCAGCAGCTTAGAATACTTTAAGACCCAGTACTTC
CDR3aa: CASSLEYFKTQYF

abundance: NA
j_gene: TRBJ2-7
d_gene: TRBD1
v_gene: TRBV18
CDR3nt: TGTGCCAGCTCCCCCGGGACAGACTACGAGCAGTACTTC
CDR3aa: CASSPGTDYEQYF

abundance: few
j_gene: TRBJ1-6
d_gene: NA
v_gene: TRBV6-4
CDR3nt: TGTGCCAGCAGTGCGGGAGGGGAAGGGAATTCACCCCTCCACTTT
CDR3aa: CASSAGGEGNSPLHF

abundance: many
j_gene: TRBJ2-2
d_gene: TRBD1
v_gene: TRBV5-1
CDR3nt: TGCGCCAGCAGCTTAGACGTTCGACAGGGGAACACCGGGGAGCTGTTTTTT
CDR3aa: CASSLDVRQGNTGELFF

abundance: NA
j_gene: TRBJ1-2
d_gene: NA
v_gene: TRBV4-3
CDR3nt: TGCGCCAGCAGCCAGTCACACAGGACGGGTGATGGCTACACCTTC
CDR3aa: CASSQSHRTGDGYTF

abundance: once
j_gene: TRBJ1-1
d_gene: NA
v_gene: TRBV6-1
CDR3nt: TGTGCCAGCAGTGAAGAGGACGGGGTTTTCACTGAAGCTTTCTTT
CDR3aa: CASSEEDGVFTEAFF

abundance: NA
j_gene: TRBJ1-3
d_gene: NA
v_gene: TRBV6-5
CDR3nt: TGTGCCAGCAGTTACTCTCCACAGGGAAACACCATATATTTT
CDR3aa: CASSYSPQGNTIYF

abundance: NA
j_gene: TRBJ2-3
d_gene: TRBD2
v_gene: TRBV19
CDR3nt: TGTGCCAGTAGACTAGCGGGGGGTGCAGATACGCAGTATTTT
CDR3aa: CASRLAGGADTQYF

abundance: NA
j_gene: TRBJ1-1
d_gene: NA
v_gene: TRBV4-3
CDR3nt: TGCGCCAGCAGCCAAGATGGTCTAGGGGGATTCACTGAAGCTTTCTTT
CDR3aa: CASSQDGLGGFTEAFF

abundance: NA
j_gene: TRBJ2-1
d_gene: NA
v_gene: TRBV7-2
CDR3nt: TGTGCCAGCAGCCCCGGACAGGCGGGAAAGGGTTCCTACAATGAGCAGTTCTTC
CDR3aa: CASSPGQAGKGSYNEQFF

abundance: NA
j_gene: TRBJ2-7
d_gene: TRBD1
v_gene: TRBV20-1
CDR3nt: TGCAGTGCTAGTTCAGGGGGCGACGAGCAGTACTTC
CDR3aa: CSASSGGDEQYF

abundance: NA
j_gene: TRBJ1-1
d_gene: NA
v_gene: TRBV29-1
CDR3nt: TGCAGCTCCGGAGAGGGAATGAACACTGAAGCTTTCTTT
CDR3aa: CSSGEGMNTEAFF

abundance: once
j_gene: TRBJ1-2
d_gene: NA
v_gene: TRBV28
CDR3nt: TGTGCCAGCAGTATCCGCAGGGTTATAGGCTATGGCTACACCTTC
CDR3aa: CASSIRRVIGYGYTF

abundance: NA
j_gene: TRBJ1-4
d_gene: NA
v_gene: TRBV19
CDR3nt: TGTGCCAGTAGTACCCTGGGACTCAAGACAACTAATGAAAAACTGTTTTTT
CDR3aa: CASSTLGLKTTNEKLFF

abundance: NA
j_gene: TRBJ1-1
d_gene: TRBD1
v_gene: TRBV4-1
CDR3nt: TGCGCCAGCAGCCAAGGCCACAGGGGGATCGGTGAAGCTTTCTTT
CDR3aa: CASSQGHRGIGEAFF

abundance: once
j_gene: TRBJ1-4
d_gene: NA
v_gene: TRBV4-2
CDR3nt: TGTGCCAGCAGCCAAGATACGGGTTATCGTTGGGATGAAAAACTGTTTTTT
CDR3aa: CASSQDTGYRWDEKLFF

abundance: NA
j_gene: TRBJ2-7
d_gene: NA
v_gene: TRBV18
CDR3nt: TGTGCCAGCTCACCACCGGAGGGATGGGGGGACGAGCAGTACTTC
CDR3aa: CASSPPEGWGDEQYF

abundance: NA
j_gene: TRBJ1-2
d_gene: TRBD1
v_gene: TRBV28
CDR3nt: TGTGCCAGCAGCCCCCCGGACAGGGATCTGGGCTACACCTTC
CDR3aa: CASSPPDRDLGYTF

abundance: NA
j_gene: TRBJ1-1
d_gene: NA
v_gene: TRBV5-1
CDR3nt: TGCGCCAGCAGCTTCGACCCGGGAGTGAACACTGAAGCTTTCTTT
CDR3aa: CASSFDPGVNTEAFF

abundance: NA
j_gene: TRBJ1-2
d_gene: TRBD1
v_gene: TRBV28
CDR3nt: TGTGCCAGCCTTGGGGCGACAGGGGGTAACTATGGCTACACCTTC
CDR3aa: CASLGATGGNYGYTF

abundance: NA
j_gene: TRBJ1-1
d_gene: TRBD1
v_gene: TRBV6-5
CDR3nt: TGTGCCAGCAGGATGACAGGGAAAGCTTTCTTT
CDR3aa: CASRMTGKAFF

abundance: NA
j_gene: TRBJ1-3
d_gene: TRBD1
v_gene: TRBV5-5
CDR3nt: TGTGCCAGCAGCATCGACAGGGGTGGTGGAAACACCATATATTTT
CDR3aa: CASSIDRGGGNTIYF

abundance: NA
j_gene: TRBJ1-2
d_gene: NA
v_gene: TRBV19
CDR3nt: TGTGCCAGTAGTCGGGCAGGGCAGATCTATGGCTACACCTTC
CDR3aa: CASSRAGQIYGYTF

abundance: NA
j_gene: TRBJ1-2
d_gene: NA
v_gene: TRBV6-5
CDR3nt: TGTGCCAGCAGTTACAGGGTCAGGGCGATGAACTATGGCTACACCTTC
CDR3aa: CASSYRVRAMNYGYTF

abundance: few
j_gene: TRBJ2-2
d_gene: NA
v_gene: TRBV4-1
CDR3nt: TGCGCCAGCAGCTCTCCGGGGGGGGAGCTGTTTTTT
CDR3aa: CASSSPGGELFF

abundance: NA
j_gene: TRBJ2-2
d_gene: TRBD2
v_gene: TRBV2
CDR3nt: TGTGCCAGCAGTGAGGGACTAGTTCGGTCCGGGGAGCTGTTTTTT
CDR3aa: CASSEGLVRSGELFF

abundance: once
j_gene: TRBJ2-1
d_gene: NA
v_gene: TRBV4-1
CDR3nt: TGCGCCAGCAGCCAGCCGGGACTGAAGTCCTACAATGAGCAGTTCTTC
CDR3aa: CASSQPGLKSYNEQFF

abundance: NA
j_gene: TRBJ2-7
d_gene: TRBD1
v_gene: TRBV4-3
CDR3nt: TGCGCCAGCAGTCAGGACAGGGAGAGATCCTACGAGCAGTACTTC
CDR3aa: CASSQDRERSYEQYF

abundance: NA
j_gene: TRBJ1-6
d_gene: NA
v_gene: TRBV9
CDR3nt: TGTGCCAGCAGCGTAGGTCCCCCCCAGGGTTCACCCCTCCACTTT
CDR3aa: CASSVGPPQGSPLHF

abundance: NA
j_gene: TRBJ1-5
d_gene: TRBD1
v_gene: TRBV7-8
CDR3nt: TGTGCCAGCAGCTTCTTGGACAGGTTCAGCAATCAGCCCCAGCATTTT
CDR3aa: CASSFLDRFSNQPQHF

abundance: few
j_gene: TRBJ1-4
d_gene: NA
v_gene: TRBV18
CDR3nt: TGTGCCAGCTCACCCTTACTCCCGCCGGGTGAAAAACTGTTTTTT
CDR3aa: CASSPLLPPGEKLFF

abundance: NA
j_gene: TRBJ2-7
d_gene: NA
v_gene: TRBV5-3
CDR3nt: TGTGCCAGAAGCACCGATAAGAGCTCCTACGAGCAGTACTTC
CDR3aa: CARSTDKSSYEQYF

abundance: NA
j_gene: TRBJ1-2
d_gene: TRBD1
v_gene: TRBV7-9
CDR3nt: TGTGCCAGCAGCTTAGGACAGGGGACATATAACTATGGCTACACCTTC
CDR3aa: CASSLGQGTYNYGYTF

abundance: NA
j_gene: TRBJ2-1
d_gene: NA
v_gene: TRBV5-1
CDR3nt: TGCGCCAGCAGCTCCTGGGGCACTTACAATGAGCAGTTCTTC
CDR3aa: CASSSWGTYNEQFF

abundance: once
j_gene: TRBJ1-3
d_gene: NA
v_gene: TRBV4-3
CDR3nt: TGCGCCAGCAGCCAAGAGCCGAGCTCTGGAAACACCATATATTTT
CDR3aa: CASSQEPSSGNTIYF

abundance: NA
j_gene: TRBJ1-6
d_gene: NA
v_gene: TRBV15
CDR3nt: TGTGCCACCAGCAGAGATCGCGTTAATTCACCCCTCCACTTT
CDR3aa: CATSRDRVNSPLHF

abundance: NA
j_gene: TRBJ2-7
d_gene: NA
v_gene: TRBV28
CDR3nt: TGTGCCAGCAGTTTTATAGGAGTCTACGAGCAGTACTTC
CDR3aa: CASSFIGVYEQYF

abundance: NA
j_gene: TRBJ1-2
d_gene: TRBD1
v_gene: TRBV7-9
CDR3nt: TGTGCCAGCAGCCCAGACAGGGGGCGGTGGGGCTACACCTTC
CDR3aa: CASSPDRGRWGYTF

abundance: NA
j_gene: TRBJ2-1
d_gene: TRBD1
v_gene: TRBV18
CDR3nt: TGTGCCAGCTCACGAGACCGGGACAGCCAGTTCAATGAGCAGTTCTTC
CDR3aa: CASSRDRDSQFNEQFF

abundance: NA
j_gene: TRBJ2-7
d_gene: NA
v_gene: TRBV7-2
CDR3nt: TGTGCCAGCAGCTTAGAGGCGGGCGTCTCCTACGAGCAGTACTTC
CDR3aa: CASSLEAGVSYEQYF